One sample yielded the 5 T cell receptor beta chains listed below, sequenced in a study of naive and memory T cell subsets. Alpha and beta constant region primers primed reverse transcription for blood and skin samples. MiXCR was run by TCRdb on the 5' RACE reads, yielding one entry per CDR3 protein. In the table there are approximately 24,000 distinct CDR3 sequences, under 30% of which are singletons. RNA was extracted from around 2.7 ml of whole blood of healthy adults. The receptors stem from a female donor in good health.

This clonotype came up many times. The J gene is TRBJ1-6, the V gene TRBV5-5; 8 nucleotides align to TRBD1. This CDR3 is 15 amino acids long. Germline CDR1 is SGHKS and CDR2 is YYEKEE (reference sequence). The trim removed 5 bases at V and 3 bases at J, leaving 4 bases unmatched. The CDR3 here is CASSSTGGYNSPLHF. CDR3 DNA sequence: TGTGCCAGCAGTTCAACAGGGGGCTATAATTCACCCCTCCACTTT.

This clonotype has ten or more counts. The gene calls are TRBV30 and TRBJ2-1; 7 bases are shared with TRBD1. The J segment lost 7 bases and the V segment lost 0 bases, leaving 9 bases of the junction unmatched. The CDR3 totals 15 residues. CDR1 and CDR2 (germline): GTSNPN, SVGIG (reference sequence). CDR3 amino acids: CAWSVHGQARNEQFF. As DNA, the CDR3 is TGTGCCTGGAGTGTCCACGGACAGGCACGGAATGAGCAGTTCTTC.

This clonotype is labeled as medium-sized. This chain joins TRBV6-1 and TRBJ2-6; D is possibly TRBD1 (6 bases). CDR1 and CDR2 (germline): MNHNS, SASEGT. V lost 7 bases and J lost 0, with 16 bases in between. CDR3 length equals 17 residues. The CDR3 bases are TGTGCCAGCACCGGACAGTTCCAGCTCTCTGGGGCCAACGTCCTGACTTTC. Its protein product is CASTGQFQLSGANVLTF.

This clonotype has just a few counts. The gene calls are TRBV29-1 and TRBJ2-1; TRBD2 agrees at 7 bases. The V and J ends lost 6 bases and 5 bases, in that order; junction bases with no gene match: 13. The CDR3 is 15 residues long. Germline-derived CDR1 and CDR2 are SQVTM and ANQGSEA. The CDR3 spells CSVGKRLAVNNEQFF. Here the CDR3 DNA reads TGCAGCGTGGGGAAGAGGCTAGCGGTGAACAATGAGCAGTTCTTC.

The chain links TRBV20-1 to TRBJ2-1, with TRBD1 as a possible D gene (6 bases). Deletions cut 6 bases from V and 14 bases from J, with 8 bases between. Germline V gene sequence: CDR1 DFQATT, CDR2 SNEGSKA (reference sequence). CDR3 size: 8 residues. The CDR3 sequence: CSAEGEFF. Written as DNA, the CDR3 is TGCAGTGCCGAGGGGGAGTTCTTC.